The clone carrying this T cell receptor beta chain was seen a handful of times. Its antigen is undetermined. The germline gene is not matched at one end of the junction; a read error may be the cause. The data were obtained in a study of identical twins. Points from the study as a whole: In monozygotic twins, models underestimated the sharing of out-of-frame TCR alpha. Invariant populations such as MAIT and iNKT cells could partly muddle zero-insertion analyses.

The CDR3 loop spans 19 amino acids. Germline V gene data show CDR1 as PRHDT and CDR2 as FYEKMQ (reference sequence). Template switching added a universal primer site; cDNA carried unique molecular identifiers. TCRdb passed the 5' RACE reads through MiXCR, listing each CDR3 protein once. The data show around 960,000 distinct CDR3 sequences, with roughly an eighth seen just once and roughly 1.6% held by the top ten. This sample also belongs to another study, concerning yellow fever vaccine responses in identical twins. That work states: Among the twins, the vaccine T cell response reportedly seemed partly convergent and partly personalized.

This chain links TRBV13 with TRBJ2-2; 8 bases match TRBD2. The sequence was obtained from a young woman in good health. Sequences were obtained from PBMCs. CDR3 sequence: CASSAVSGALITNTGELLF. In DNA form, the CDR3 reads TGTGCCAGCAGCGCAGTTAGCGGGGCGCTCATCACGAACACCGGGGAGCTGCTTTTT.